This TCR beta chain appears in the sequencing data of a study of T-cell reconstitution after alpha-beta-depleted transplantation in children. Ten or more counts support this clonotype. Since no conserved phenylalanine or tryptophan closes the CDR3, a read error is the likely cause. The DNA is omitted, as the CDR3 cannot be located on it reliably, and the CDR3 follows TCRdb's listing. The CDR3 numbers 15 amino acids, ends counted. Germline V gives CDR1 SGHVS, CDR2 FQNEAQ. Unique molecular identifiers were incorporated when the TCRbeta library was constructed. One entry per CDR3 protein results from TCRdb running MiXCR on the PCR reads. The sample carries just over 350,000 distinct CDR3 sequences, about 14% recorded once.

The source of this sequence is a human donor who donated a stem cell graft to a child with Fanconi anemia. The material sequenced was PBMCs, taken from the stem cell graft. V and J are TRBV7-8 and TRBJ2-3; no DNA check was done on the table's D call, TRBD1. The CDR3 loop reads CASSLNWAVQGGLII.